This TCR beta chain came from a study of T-cell reconstitution after alpha-beta-depleted transplantation in children. Study-wide results and limits: The origin of alpha-beta T cells about two months after transplant was reportedly several hundred expanded graft clones.

Remarks on this clonotype: The antigen remains undetermined.

Trimming removed 6 bases from V and 2 bases from J, with 12 bases in between. This CDR3 comprises 14 residues. Unique molecular identifiers were incorporated during preparation of the TCRbeta library. TCRdb passed the PCR reads through MiXCR, listing each CDR3 protein once. The sample holds some 840,000 distinct CDR3 sequences, roughly 15% seen once. Sequencing was performed on PBMCs, mostly from graft donor cells, taken 360 days after TCRalphabeta/CD19-depleted stem cell transplant. The chain uses TRBV12-3 or TRBV12-4 and TRBJ2-3, with a possible D match to TRBD1 (6 bases). The sequence derives from a male patient aged 10-17 years who had a stem cell transplant for acute lymphoblastic leukemia, so the T cells may come from the graft donor. Here the CDR3 reads CASRVTGDTDTQYF. CDR3 nucleotides: TGTGCCAGCAGGGTGACAGGAGACACAGATACGCAGTATTTT.